This T cell receptor beta chain was recovered during a study of T cell responses to AZD1222 COVID-19 vaccine. Whole-study findings and limits: Repertoire sampling was restricted to post-peak T cell response timepoints.

The protocol was immunoSEQ multiplex PCR, while the TCRdb copy is restricted to in-frame clones and leaves out a portion. Among under 200,000 clones listed, roughly 92% were seen once. This clone was detected a few times. The antigen is not known. This CDR3 is 13 amino acids long. Germline values: CDR1 PRHDT, CDR2 FYEKMQ (reference sequence). V lost 0 bases, J lost 2 bases, and 4 bases lay in between. The chain combines TRBV13 with TRBJ1-2; D unresolved. The sequence was obtained from an adult in good health. Sample: peripheral blood, taken on day 0 of AZD1222 vaccination. CDR3 coding DNA: TGTGCCAGCAGCTTAGGGAAGAACTATGGCTACACCTTC. It specifies CASSLGKNYGYTF.